This entry lists 31 T cell receptor beta chains sequenced from one sample in a study of blood T cell repertoires in COVID-19. Sequenced by immunoSEQ multiplex PCR; TCRdb stores in-frame clones only, minus some. The data show some 55,000 clones, roughly nine tenths seen once. Source material: peripheral blood. The receptor source for this set is a human donor in a cohort sampled during active COVID-19.

The rearrangement uses TRBV9 and TRBJ2-3; the D is unclear. The ends were cut back, 1 base at V and 0 bases at J, with 12 bases in the middle. The germline gives CDR1 SGDLS, CDR2 YYNGEE. The CDR3 is 16 residues long. The CDR3 sequence: CASSVMAVSSTDTQYF. DNA for the CDR3: TGTGCCAGCAGCGTAATGGCTGTAAGTAGCACAGATACGCAGTATTTT.

The chain couples TRBV7-3 to TRBJ2-1; weak D call: TRBD2 (5 bases). V gave up 5 bases and J gave up 8 bases, with 13 bases separating them. Germline V gives CDR1 SGHTA, CDR2 FQGTGA. This CDR3 contains 13 residues. CDR3 region: CASSEGRRDEQFF. DNA of the CDR3: TGTGCCAGCAGCGAAGGGAGACGGGATGAGCAGTTCTTC.

V gene TRBV6-5 combines with J gene TRBJ2-1, with TRBD2 matching over 7 bases. The CDR3 is 12 residues long. Germline CDR1 MNHEY, CDR2 SVGAGI. Germline trimming cut 6 bases from V and 10 bases from J; bases unmatched to any gene: 6. CDR3 residues: CASRREWEEQFF. CDR3 in DNA: TGTGCCAGCAGGCGGGAGTGGGAAGAGCAGTTCTTC.

The V gene is TRBV2, the J gene TRBJ2-1; 8 bases match TRBD2. From germline, CDR1 is SNHLY and CDR2 FYNNEI. This CDR3 spans 16 amino acids. V lost 4 bases to trimming and J lost 2 bases; unmatched junction nucleotides: 7. The CDR3 bases are TGTGCCAGCAGTGCCCTGGCGGGGGGCGCCTACAATGAGCAGTTCTTC. It yields the protein CASSALAGGAYNEQFF.

Written as DNA, the CDR3 is TGTGCCAGCAGCAAAGAGGGACAGGGTGGCGAGACCCAGTACTTC. This gives the protein CASSKEGQGGETQYF. This chain joins TRBV21-1 and TRBJ2-5; the table's D call of TRBD1 was not tested on the DNA. TRBV21-1 is described as a pseudogene. This CDR3 has 15 amino acids.

V usage is TRBV29-1 and J usage is TRBJ2-4; TRBD1 matches 7 bases. V was clipped by 6 bases and J by 6 bases; unmatched bases: 8. This CDR3 comprises 13 residues. Germline V gene sequence: CDR1 SQVTM, CDR2 ANQGSEA. This CDR3 reads CSVKGGGGNIQYF. In DNA, the CDR3 is TGCAGCGTGAAAGGGGGCGGTGGAAACATTCAGTACTTC.

This clone was seen a handful of times. The rearrangement uses TRBV30 and TRBJ1-2; TRBD1 agrees at 9 bases. The J segment lost 5 bases and the V segment lost 3 bases, leaving 1 base of the junction unmatched. The CDR3 sequence is 12 residues long. The germline CDR1 and CDR2 sequences are GTSNPN and SVGIG (reference sequence). The CDR3 region has the DNA TGTGCCTGGAGAGGACAGGGGTATGGCTACACCTTC. As protein: CAWRGQGYGYTF.

V gene TRBV6-5 combines with J gene TRBJ2-7; 8 nucleotides match TRBD1. The V gene's germline CDR1 is MNHEY and CDR2 SVGAGI. V gave up 6 bases and J gave up 1 base; unmatched junction bases: 5. This CDR3 contains 14 residues. Here the CDR3 reads CASRLDRGSYEQYV. The CDR3 nucleotides are TGTGCCAGCAGGCTAGACAGGGGATCCTACGAGCAGTACGTC.

The rearrangement links TRBV15 to TRBJ2-4; 7 nucleotides line up with TRBD2. V was clipped by 0 bases and J by 9 bases; unmatched bases: 5. Per the germline V gene, CDR1 is LNHNV and CDR2 is YYDKDF (reference sequence). The CDR3 consists of 14 residues. The CDR3 spells CATSRDGEGGIQYF. The CDR3 DNA follows: TGTGCCACCAGCAGAGATGGGGAGGGCGGCATTCAGTACTTC.

This rearrangement joins TRBV27 to TRBJ2-7, with 9 bases aligning to TRBD1. The CDR3 length is 15 residues. Germline CDR1 reads MNHEY; CDR2 reads SMNVEV (reference sequence). The trim removed 4 bases at V and 2 bases at J, leaving 6 bases unmatched. The CDR3 loop reads CASSSPGQGPYEQYF. The DNA of the CDR3 is TGTGCCAGCAGTTCACCGGGACAGGGACCCTACGAGCAGTACTTC.

This CDR3 is CATSPGQGYEQYF. For the CDR3, the DNA is TGTGCCACCAGCCCGGGACAGGGCTACGAGCAGTACTTC. V usage is TRBV24-1 and J usage is TRBJ2-7; 9 bases map to TRBD1. This CDR3 is built from 13 residues. Germline V gene lookup returns CDR1 KGHDR and CDR2 SFDVKD. V gave up 7 bases and J gave up 3 bases; unmatched junction bases: 3.

CDR3 amino acids: CASSPPSANEKLFF. CDR3 sequence (DNA): TGTGCCAGCAGCCCCCCCTCGGCTAATGAAAAACTGTTTTTT. The chain carries TRBV7-9 and TRBJ1-4; D is undetermined. The CDR3 spans 14 residues. Trimming left V 5 bases short and J 3 bases short, with 10 bases between. Germline V gene data show CDR1 as SEHNR and CDR2 as FQNEAQ (reference sequence).

As concerns this clone: This sample also contains other DNA sequences that code for the same CDR3. The V and J genes are TRBV5-1 and TRBJ2-1; possibly TRBD2 for D (7 bases). The CDR3 extends over 14 amino acids. Germline values: CDR1 SGHRS, CDR2 YFSETQ. The V gene lost 4 bases and the J gene lost 9 bases, with 17 bases spanning the gap. The CDR3 DNA is TGCGCCAGCAGCCTGGGGGGGCGGGAGAGTGAGCAGTTCTTC. It translates to CASSLGGRESEQFF.

With respect to this clone: At one boundary the junction diverges from the germline segment, which might be a read error. The gene calls are TRBV15 and TRBJ2-2; D may be TRBD2 (5 bases). Per the germline V gene, CDR1 is LNHNV and CDR2 is YYDKDF (reference sequence). The CDR3 length is 16 residues. The CDR3 DNA follows: TGTGCCACCAGCAGAGAAGGCAGTAGAGTGCCCGGGGAACTGTTTTTT. Translated: CATSREGSRVPGELFF.

DNA for the CDR3: TGTGCCACCAGCAGAGCTGGCTACTTGACAGGGGAGAAAAACATTCAGTACTTC. As protein: CATSRAGYLTGEKNIQYF. V usage is TRBV15 and J usage is TRBJ2-4, with 8 bases fitting TRBD1. V trimming: 1 base; J trimming: 4 bases; junction bases outside the gene matches: 12. Germline V CDR1 and CDR2: LNHNV, YYDKDF (reference sequence). The CDR3 has 18 amino acids.

The chain recombines TRBV10-3 with TRBJ2-1; 7 positions agree with TRBD2. The CDR3 loop spans 15 amino acids. Germline-derived CDR1 and CDR2 are ENHRY and SYGVKD. Trimming cost V 4 bases and J 6 bases; bases outside gene matches: 9. In DNA, the CDR3 is TGTGCCATCAGTGGCGGGGCGGGAGTTCCCAATGAGCAGTTCTTC. Translating gives CAISGGAGVPNEQFF.

The rearrangement joins TRBV7-2 to TRBJ1-6, with 7 bases aligning to TRBD1. CDR1 SGHTA and CDR2 FQGNSA come from the germline V gene. Trimming removed 5 bases from V and 7 bases from J; junction bases left unmatched: 2. CDR3 length: 13 amino acids. The DNA for the CDR3 is TGTGCCAGCAGCGGGACAGTAAATTCACCCCTCCACTTT. Translating gives CASSGTVNSPLHF.

The rearrangement uses TRBV19 and TRBJ2-2; 7 nucleotides match TRBD1. The junction had 11 bases not matched to a gene; V was cut back by 6 bases and J by 4 bases. The germline V gene has CDR1 LNHDA and CDR2 SQIVND (reference sequence). The CDR3 is 16 residues long. CDR3 sequence: CASRAGGKGSTGELFF. The CDR3 DNA is TGTGCCAGTAGGGCAGGGGGAAAAGGTAGCACCGGGGAGCTGTTTTTT.

This chain connects TRBV19 to TRBJ1-2; 7 bases are a match to TRBD1. V was clipped by 11 bases and J by 4 bases; unmatched bases: 10. CDR1 is LNHDA and CDR2 is SQIVND in the germline V gene (reference sequence). The CDR3 totals 13 residues. CDR3: CAGKRGPLYGYTF. CDR3 in DNA: TGTGCCGGGAAAAGGGGGCCACTCTATGGCTACACCTTC.

This chain links TRBV5-6 with TRBJ1-2; D is unresolved. Per germline, CDR1 SGHDT and CDR2 YYEEEE. V was pared by 0 bases and J by 4 bases, with 13 bases between. The CDR3 loop spans 15 amino acids. The CDR3 is CASSLALGGAYGYTF. In DNA, the CDR3 is TGTGCCAGCAGCTTGGCCCTCGGAGGAGCCTATGGCTACACCTTC.

DNA of the CDR3: TGCGCCAGCAGCCCCCACCCCCTCGGGACAGGCGATTACAATGAGCAGTTCTTC. It is translated as CASSPHPLGTGDYNEQFF. The J gene is TRBJ2-1, the V gene TRBV5-1; 8 bases agree with TRBD1. The germline gives CDR1 SGHRS, CDR2 YFSETQ. This CDR3 is 18 amino acids long. V lost 4 bases and J lost 4; bases outside the gene matches: 16.

The V and J genes are TRBV19 and TRBJ2-1, with 9 bases that match TRBD2. This CDR3 region has 15 residues. Germline CDR1 reads LNHDA; CDR2 reads SQIVND (reference sequence). With 6 bases clipped from V and 2 bases from J, the junction kept 5 bases outside the gene matches. CDR3 sequence reads: CASRRLADAYNEQFF. The CDR3 coding sequence is TGTGCCAGTAGGAGACTAGCGGATGCCTACAATGAGCAGTTCTTC.

The rearrangement uses TRBV19 and TRBJ2-5; TRBD2 might be the D (6 bases). Germline CDR1 and CDR2: LNHDA and SQIVND (reference sequence). Trimming pared 3 bases from V and 5 bases from J, leaving 19 bases between. The CDR3 sequence is 16 residues long. The CDR3 DNA follows: TGTGCCAGTAGTATTTCCGATCTGGGGGGTTTGGAGACCCAGTACTTC. This sequence encodes CASSISDLGGLETQYF.

The gene calls are TRBV28 and TRBJ1-1, with TRBD1 identical over 10 bases. This CDR3 contains 15 residues. The V and J ends lost 2 bases and 4 bases, in that order; junction bases with no gene match: 4. Germline V gene data show CDR1 as MDHEN and CDR2 as SYDVKM. The CDR3 region is CASSLDRGHGTEAFF. DNA for the CDR3: TGTGCCAGCAGTTTAGACAGGGGGCACGGCACTGAAGCTTTCTTT.

The J gene is TRBJ1-2, the V gene TRBV3-1 (or the pseudogene TRBV3-2), with D perhaps matching TRBD1 (5 bases). Germline V lookup: CDR1 LGHDT, CDR2 YNNKEL (reference sequence). Deletions cut 3 bases from V and 8 bases from J, with 13 bases between. The CDR3 spans 13 residues. The CDR3 spells CASSHGTGGGYTF. The DNA for the CDR3 is TGTGCCAGCAGCCACGGGACGGGAGGAGGCTACACCTTC.

The chain recombines TRBV6-5 with TRBJ1-2, with TRBD1 matching over 8 bases. CDR3 length: 15 residues. CDR1 and CDR2 (germline): MNHEY, SVGAGI. The V gene end was trimmed by 5 bases and the J gene end by 4 bases; junction bases not matched to a gene: 9. As DNA, the CDR3 is TGTGCCAGCAGTCAAAGAGGACAGGGCGGCTATGGCTACACCTTC. Amino acids: CASSQRGQGGYGYTF.

CDR3 DNA sequence: TGCAGCGTTGAGCGACAGGGAGGCGTCGGAGATACGCAGTATTTT. This translates into CSVERQGGVGDTQYF. V is TRBV29-1 and J is TRBJ2-3, with a possible D match to TRBD1 (7 bases). The CDR3 is 15 residues long. CDR1 and CDR2 (germline): SQVTM, ANQGSEA. Trimming stripped 3 bases from V and 5 bases from J, with 18 bases between.

The chain recombines TRBV7-9 with TRBJ2-5, with 9 bases matching TRBD1. This CDR3 region has 18 residues. The V gene's germline CDR1 is SEHNR and CDR2 FQNEAQ (reference sequence). With 4 bases clipped from V and 2 bases from J, the junction kept 14 bases outside the gene matches. The CDR3 protein is CASSWETGGHGGQETQYF. The CDR3 DNA sequence: TGTGCCAGCAGCTGGGAAACAGGGGGCCACGGAGGGCAAGAGACCCAGTACTTC.

V is TRBV5-6 and J is TRBJ1-1; D is unresolved. The germline CDR1 and CDR2 sequences are SGHDT and YYEEEE. V dropped 2 bases and J dropped 5 bases, with 13 bases sitting between them. The CDR3 is 14 residues long. Here the CDR3 reads CASSFRFSSTEAFF. Here the CDR3 DNA reads TGTGCCAGCAGCTTTCGGTTTTCCTCAACTGAAGCTTTCTTT.

V usage is TRBV6-5 and J usage is TRBJ2-1; the D gene is possibly TRBD1 (7 bases). The germline V gene encodes CDR1 MNHEY and CDR2 SVGAGI. CDR3 length: 13 amino acids. Trimming cost V 4 bases and J 8 bases, with 12 bases left between them. The CDR3 coding sequence is TGTGCCAGCAGTTCCGACAGGGAGGATGAGCAGTTCTTC. It yields the protein CASSSDREDEQFF.

This chain uses TRBV28 with TRBJ1-5; 10 bases are a match to TRBD1. CDR3 length: 17 residues. The V segment lost 6 bases and the J segment 1 base; nucleotides outside the gene matches: 9. Germline V CDR1 and CDR2: MDHEN, SYDVKM. The CDR3 DNA is TGTGCCAGCAGCCAGACAGGGGGCGAGGGGAGCAATCAGCCCCAGCATTTT. It codes for CASSQTGGEGSNQPQHF.